The clone carrying this TCR beta chain appeared a few times. Its target is not known. In germline, CDR1 is ENHRY, CDR2 SYGVKD. V lost 4 bases and J 3 bases, leaving 13 bases between the germline ends. This CDR3 comprises 14 residues. Unique molecular identifiers were affixed to single, distinct cDNA molecules. TCRdb re-called the 5' RACE reads through MiXCR, storing one row per CDR3 protein. The sample shows 80,000 to 95,000 distinct CDR3 sequences, 9% to 15% of them seen only once. These data belong to a study of early T cells in non-severe SARS-CoV-2 infection. Study details: Chains were not paired, and sequencing was done on bulk RNA from unsorted whole blood.

Study findings and constraints: VDJdb-based matching was biased toward anti-spike CD8 responses and missed private and CD4 specificities.

The sequenced material came from whole blood. This sequence originates from an adult who was a healthcare worker with PCR-confirmed SARS-CoV-2 infection or an uninfected control (not recorded which). V is TRBV10-3 and J is TRBJ2-7; D is perhaps TRBD1 (6 bases). For the CDR3, the DNA is TGTGCCATCAGTGTGGACAGCACACGCTACGAGCAGTACTTC. It codes for CAISVDSTRYEQYF.